This T cell receptor (beta chain) was recorded in a study of blood T cell repertoires in COVID-19. About the study: Acute-phase and convalescent COVID-19 samples originated in the United States, Italy and Spain.

Here immunoSEQ multiplex PCR was the method, and the copy in TCRdb shows in-frame clones only, minus some. The table includes around 210,000 clones, roughly 80% detected once. Germline V gene sequence: CDR1 LGHNA, CDR2 YSLEER. Trimming pared 0 bases from V and 5 bases from J, leaving 7 bases between. This CDR3 is 13 amino acids long. This clone was recorded once. What was sequenced was peripheral blood. V gene TRBV4-3 combines with J gene TRBJ2-5, with D tentatively TRBD2 (6 bases). This receptor was identified in a man aged 60 to 69 with COVID-19, enrolled during active disease. CDR3 in amino acids: CASSQEGGETQYF. CDR3 sequence (DNA): TGCGCCAGCAGCCAAGAAGGAGGGGAGACCCAGTACTTC.